Listed below are T cell receptor beta chains from one sample, sequenced in a study of CD8+CD57+ T cells in acquired aplastic anemia. TCRdb independently ran MiXCR on the reads; one entry per CDR3 protein. Among a few hundred thousand distinct CDR3 sequences listed, roughly 53% were seen once. The sample was sorted CD4+, CD8+, or CD8+CD57+ T cells (not recorded which) from PBMCs. Receptors originate from a human donor with aplastic anemia. The CDR3 runs from the conserved cysteine through the conserved F or W. A D gene is named only where the DNA matches it firmly. The listing skips clone size in some rows; elsewhere it reads once, few, many or a size class.

V gene	CDR3 length	J gene	clone size	D gene	CDR3 protein	CDR3 DNA
TRBV5-4	14	TRBJ2-7	once	NA	CASGPLRQGSEQYF	TGTGCCAGCGGCCCCCTGAGGCAGGGTAGCGAGCAGTACTTC
TRBV9	16	TRBJ2-1	many	NA	CASSGRGLAANNEQFF	TGTGCCAGCAGCGGCAGGGGGCTAGCGGCAAACAATGAGCAGTTCTTC
TRBV19	15	TRBJ1-5	many	TRBD1	CASSDRGGNNQPQHF	TGTGCTTCCTCGGACAGGGGGGGTAACAATCAGCCCCAGCATTTT
TRBV25-1	17	TRBJ1-4	NA	NA	CASSEGGGGAANEKLFF	TGTGCCAGCAGTGAAGGAGGAGGGGGGGCCGCTAATGAAAAACTGTTTTTT
TRBV29-1	17	TRBJ2-5	NA	TRBD1	CSVHRGVADYRQETQYF	TGCAGCGTTCACAGGGGGGTTGCGGACTACCGACAAGAGACCCAGTACTTC
TRBV12-3/TRBV12-4	12	TRBJ1-2	NA	NA	CASRPGVAGYTF	TGTGCCAGCAGGCCTGGGGTGGCGGGCTACACCTTC
TRBV20-1	14	TRBJ1-1	once	TRBD1	CSASYEGQYTEAFF	TGCAGTGCTAGTTACGAGGGACAGTACACTGAAGCTTTCTTT
TRBV24-1	15	TRBJ2-3	once	TRBD2	CATSAAGGYTDTQYF	TGTGCCACCAGTGCGGCGGGAGGCTACACAGATACGCAGTATTTT
TRBV29-1	14	TRBJ2-3	NA	NA	CSVDGTTSTDTQYF	TGCAGCGTTGACGGGACCACTAGCACAGATACGCAGTATTTT
TRBV15	14	TRBJ2-3	NA	TRBD1	CATSRIDRADTQYF	TGTGCCACCAGCAGAATCGACAGGGCAGATACGCAGTATTTT
TRBV7-6	14	TRBJ1-3	many	NA	CASSRGSSGNTIYF	TGTGCCAGCAGCCGGGGTAGCTCTGGAAACACCATATATTTT
TRBV12-3/TRBV12-4	14	TRBJ2-3	many	NA	CASSLLAYTDTQYF	TGTGCCAGCAGTTTATTGGCTTACACAGATACGCAGTATTTT
TRBV7-8	14	TRBJ1-5	NA	NA	CASSSGTSGVNEHF	TGTGCCAGCAGCTCAGGGACTAGCGGGGTTAATGAGCATTTT
TRBV30	13	TRBJ2-3	many	NA	CAWSFRGGDTQYF	TGTGCCTGGAGTTTCAGAGGGGGAGATACGCAGTATTTT
TRBV12-3/TRBV12-4	15	TRBJ2-1	many	TRBD2	CASSSLAGGSNEQFF	TGTGCCAGCAGTTCGCTAGCGGGGGGGTCAAATGAGCAGTTCTTC
TRBV15	14	TRBJ1-4	NA	NA	CATSSQEGWEKLFF	TGTGCCACCAGCAGTCAGGAGGGTTGGGAAAAACTGTTTTTT
TRBV19	15	TRBJ1-5	many	TRBD1	CASRPDRGLDQPQHF	TGTGCCAGTAGACCAGACAGGGGGCTGGATCAGCCCCAGCATTTT
TRBV30	13	TRBJ1-2	NA	NA	CAWSLIGVTGYTF	TGTGCCTGGTCCCTTATTGGGGTGACTGGCTACACCTTC
TRBV5-1	15	TRBJ1-6	few	NA	CASSRSAGGHSPLHF	TGCGCCAGCAGCCGGTCGGCGGGGGGCCACTCACCCCTCCACTTT
TRBV15	15	TRBJ1-4	many	NA	CATSTRLSTNEKLFF	TGTGCCACCAGCACCCGACTTTCAACTAATGAAAAACTGTTTTTT
TRBV20-1	14	TRBJ2-2	NA	TRBD1	CSAPDRAGTGELFF	TGCAGTGCTCCGGACAGGGCGGGAACCGGGGAGCTGTTTTTT
TRBV20-1	12	TRBJ1-5	NA	NA	CSAVGPGQPQHF	TGCAGTGCCGTAGGCCCGGGACAGCCCCAGCATTTT
TRBV7-8	12	TRBJ2-1	NA	NA	CASSSPGPDEFF	TGTGCCAGCAGCTCCCCGGGACCTGATGAGTTCTTC
TRBV7-9	13	TRBJ2-7	NA	NA	CASSPQGLDEQYF	TGTGCCAGCAGCCCACAGGGCTTGGACGAGCAGTACTTC
TRBV27	14	TRBJ1-2	NA	TRBD1	CASSLRQGEAGYTF	TGTGCCAGCAGTTTGAGACAGGGAGAGGCTGGCTACACCTTC
TRBV20-1	14	TRBJ2-7	NA	TRBD2	CSARAAGGSYEQYF	TGCAGTGCTAGAGCGGCGGGGGGCAGCTACGAGCAGTACTTC
TRBV19	13	TRBJ1-1	many	NA	CASSLSVNTEAFF	TGTGCCAGTAGTCTCTCTGTGAACACTGAAGCTTTCTTT
TRBV6-4	16	TRBJ1-2	NA	TRBD1	CASSDSGQGQLYGYTF	TGTGCCAGCAGTGACTCCGGACAGGGTCAGCTATATGGCTACACCTTC
TRBV7-6	13	TRBJ1-5	NA	NA	CASSLAVSQPQHF	TGTGCCAGCAGCTTAGCGGTAAGTCAGCCCCAGCATTTT
TRBV19	14	TRBJ2-7	NA	NA	CASSSRGGGEEQYF	TGTGCCAGTAGTTCCCGAGGTGGTGGGGAAGAGCAGTACTTC
TRBV20-1	12	TRBJ1-5	NA	NA	CSARGYGQSQHF	TGCAGTGCTAGGGGCTACGGACAGTCCCAGCATTTT
TRBV19	14	TRBJ1-1	many	NA	CASKGDTMNTEAFF	TGTGCCAGTAAGGGGGATACCATGAACACTGAAGCTTTCTTT
TRBV10-3	11	TRBJ2-1	NA	NA	CAISESNEQFF	TGTGCCATCAGTGAGTCTAATGAGCAGTTCTTC
TRBV5-1	15	TRBJ2-7	NA	NA	CASSLGRAYSYEQYF	TGCGCCAGCAGCTTGGGCAGGGCTTATTCCTACGAGCAGTACTTC
TRBV19	14	TRBJ1-6	NA	NA	CASSTDIYNSPLHF	TGTGCCAGTAGTACCGACATCTATAATTCACCCCTCCACTTT
TRBV20-1	15	TRBJ1-5	many	NA	CSARDPQGLNQPQHF	TGCAGTGCTAGAGACCCACAGGGTCTCAATCAGCCCCAGCATTTT
TRBV9	16	TRBJ2-2	NA	NA	CASSVASRADTGELFF	TGTGCCAGCAGCGTAGCTTCGCGGGCGGACACCGGGGAGCTGTTTTTT
TRBV9	14	TRBJ2-1	many	TRBD1	CASSGQAENNEQFF	TGTGCCAGCAGTGGACAGGCTGAAAACAATGAGCAGTTCTTC
TRBV20-1	14	TRBJ1-6	many	NA	CSAPEGRSNSPLHF	TGCAGTGCTCCCGAGGGGAGGAGTAATTCACCCCTCCACTTT
TRBV7-2	14	TRBJ2-7	NA	NA	CASSLEGWAYEQYF	TGTGCCAGCAGCTTAGAGGGGTGGGCCTACGAGCAGTACTTC
TRBV18	13	TRBJ1-2	many	TRBD1	CASSTGQGLGYTF	TGTGCCAGCTCAACAGGACAGGGGCTTGGCTACACCTTC
TRBV24-1	14	TRBJ2-1	NA	NA	CATSDNRHYNEQFF	TGTGCCACCAGTGACAACCGACACTACAATGAGCAGTTCTTC
TRBV12-3/TRBV12-4	16	TRBJ2-5	once	TRBD1	CASSTTRTGAGETQYF	TGTGCCAGCAGTACGACACGGACAGGGGCGGGGGAGACCCAGTACTTC